Listed here are 10 T cell receptor beta chains from one sample, sequenced in a study of prognosis after radiotherapy for stage I lung cancer. Researchers used two-round multiplex PCR to amplify TCR beta CDR3 starting from genomic DNA. Individual primers that were specific to each TRBV and TRBJ gene served in first-round PCR. TCRdb fed the multiplex PCR reads into MiXCR, producing one record per CDR3 protein. This table holds under 35,000 distinct CDR3 sequences, 42% found once. The sequencing used PBMCs, collected before or after stereotactic body radiation therapy (not recorded which). The origin of the receptors is a donor at least 50 years old with non-small cell lung cancer.

This clonotype appeared once. One base separates it from a far larger clone, so it is likely a read error. The genes are TRBV7-9 and TRBJ2-2; the match to TRBD2 covers 7 bases. Per the germline V gene, CDR1 is SEHNR and CDR2 is FQNEAQ (reference sequence). The CDR3 is 17 amino acids. Here the CDR3 reads CASSLEGRGRATGELFF. The CDR3 DNA is TGCGCCAGCAGCTTGGAAGGTAGAGGGAGGGCCACCGGGGAGCTGTTTTTT.

This clonotype was found once. The chain joins TRBV7-6 to TRBJ2-3; tentatively, D is TRBD2 (6 bases). The germline gives CDR1 SGHVS, CDR2 FNYEAQ. CDR3 length equals 17 residues. V dropped 4 bases and J dropped 2 bases, with 19 bases sitting between them. This CDR3 reads CASSSRTIGSATDTQYF. The CDR3 region has the DNA TGTGCCAGCAGCTCCCGGACTATCGGGAGTGCCACAGATACGCAGTATTTT.

Remarks on this clonotype: This may stem from a read error, because a much larger clone lies one nucleotide away. The V call is TRBV6-2 or TRBV6-3, the J call TRBJ2-7, with D perhaps TRBD1 (6 bases). This CDR3 is built from 15 residues. Germline CDR1 and CDR2: MNHEY and SVGEGT. As DNA, the CDR3 is TGTGCCAGCAGTGGAGCGCAGGGGCCCCCCTACGATCAGTACTTC. Translation: CASSGAQGPPYDQYF.

This clonotype was counted many times. The chain employs TRBV7-9 and TRBJ2-1, with a possible D match to TRBD1 (5 bases). The CDR3 length is 14 residues. V was clipped by 2 bases and J by 4 bases, with 9 bases between them. CDR1 SEHNR and CDR2 FQNEAQ come from the germline V gene (reference sequence). The CDR3 coding sequence is TGTGCCAGCAGCTTATTAGGGGAATACAATGAGCAGTTCTTC. Protein sequence: CASSLLGEYNEQFF.

V and J are TRBV28 and TRBJ2-7; tentatively, D is TRBD1 (6 bases). Trimming took off 7 bases at V and 5 bases at J, with 15 bases between the two ends. Germline CDR1 reads MDHEN; CDR2 reads SYDVKM. This CDR3 has 13 amino acids. The CDR3 DNA is TGTGCCAGCACCGCAGGGGCGCAGGACGAGCAGTACTTC. Translating it yields CASTAGAQDEQYF.

On this clonotype itself: Given a far larger clone just one base away, this is likely a sequencing read error. This chain joins TRBV6-1 and TRBJ2-3; D unclear. V was shortened by 4 bases and J by 0 bases, with 14 bases between the two germline ends. The CDR3 contains 16 residues. Germline CDR1 and CDR2: MNHNS and SASEGT. The CDR3 DNA reads TGTGCCAGCAGTGCCACGTGGGTGGCGAGCACAGATACGCAGTATTTT. It encodes CASSATWVASTDTQYF.

This chain uses TRBV27 with TRBJ2-1; 9 nucleotides align to TRBD2. V was pared by 5 bases and J by 7 bases, with 12 bases of the junction left unmatched. Per germline, CDR1 MNHEY and CDR2 SMNVEV (reference sequence). The CDR3 extends over 16 amino acids. CDR3 amino acids: CASSRSFSGSRNEQFF. In DNA form, the CDR3 reads TGTGCCAGCAGTCGATCGTTTAGCGGGAGTAGGAATGAGCAGTTCTTC.

This clonotype has ten or more counts. The chain uses TRBV5-1 and TRBJ1-2; 10 bases align to TRBD1. The V and J ends lost 0 bases and 5 bases, in that order; junction bases with no gene match: 7. Germline CDR1 and CDR2: SGHRS and YFSETQ. The CDR3 length is 16 residues. The CDR3 loop reads CASSLEGTGVNYGYTF. In nucleotides, the CDR3 is TGCGCCAGCAGCTTGGAAGGGACAGGGGTAAATTATGGCTACACCTTC.

This clonotype was recorded at least ten times. The V gene is TRBV19, the J gene TRBJ2-1; tentatively, D is TRBD2 (6 bases). Germline CDR1 is LNHDA and CDR2 is SQIVND (reference sequence). The CDR3 is 15 amino acids. Trimming took 7 bases from V and 5 from J, leaving 18 bases between them. The CDR3 nucleotides are TGTGCCAGTACCGATCCCGGGGGTATCCACAATGAGCAGTTCTTC. This codes for CASTDPGGIHNEQFF.

Comment on this clonotype: With a much larger clone just one base away, this may be a read error. V and J are TRBV10-3 and TRBJ2-3; D is uncertain. CDR3 length: 11 residues. The V gene lost 7 bases and the J gene lost 5 bases, with 7 bases spanning the gap. Germline values: CDR1 ENHRY, CDR2 SYGVKD. CDR3 in amino acids: CAIIDLDTQYF. The CDR3 DNA reads as TGTGCCATCATTGACCTAGATACGCAGTATTTT.